Sequencing of this T cell receptor (beta chain) was carried out in a study of cytomegalovirus exposure and HLA in healthy donors (dated by TCRdb to 2016 to 2017). Study-level background: An earlier analysis of several hundred of the donors reported 276 Gb of sequence data and some 120 million unique TCR beta sequences from about 200 million T cells. Roughly 290 gigabases of sequencing data and approximately 92 million unique TCR sequences made up an early release that covered over 550 HLA-typed donors. Among the roughly 430 genotyped donors, around 81% belonged to the genetic ancestry cluster associated with self-reported Caucasian donors. The study aimed to test whether signatures of past pathogen exposure could be identified by cataloging public T cell receptors. The study profiled the T cell repertoires of hundreds of subjects by immunosequencing and related them to cytomegalovirus serostatus. Along with the roughly 670-subject first cohort, a separate validation cohort of over 90 different subjects was used. The study combined high-throughput TCR immunosequencing, statistical association of individual TCRs with disease status, and machine learning to predict cytomegalovirus infection status. A later analysis re-examined previously published TCR beta repertoires from more than 550 donors and added high-resolution HLA genotyping to investigate patterns of TCR occurrence. Rather than using new phenotypic data, the later analysis identified candidate immune exposures from TCR beta sequences and from how often those sequences occurred across donors. An earlier analysis of some 500 of the donors used high-throughput TCR beta sequencing to judge whether each TCR beta V gene segment behaved as functional or pseudogenic. Donor age, sex, ethnicity and CMV serostatus were collected together with the repertoire data. In a later genetic analysis, genome-wide SNP genotypes for 398 of the 666 donors were used, and that subset was treated as a discovery cohort. Every discovery cohort repertoire had been produced on one sequencing platform. Both class I and class II loci were covered by HLA typing, at four-digit resolution. Typing coverage differed by locus: A, B, C, DRB1 and DQB1 were typed in about 629-630 donors, DQA1 in about 500, DPA1 in around 600, and DPB1 in 450 to 490. Because of strong linkage in the cohort, roughly five DR-DQ haplotypes were treated as single units for association and clustering. Among a few hundred genotyped donors of the cohort, an average of 235,054 unique TCR beta nucleotide sequences were sequenced per donor, roughly 20% of them non-productive. Here is what the overall study found, with its caveats: In a later analysis, HLA-associated TCR beta chains were found to be more clonally expanded and to have lower generation probabilities than equally common non-associated chains. Correlated functional status among segregating V segments might reflect linkage disequilibrium, but an unknown experimental factor could not be ruled out. CMV serostatus was the only immune exposure information available for the cohort. A later analysis associated around 16,000 TCR beta sequences with specific HLA alleles at a false discovery rate of 0.05. The study listed over 150 TCR beta chains as associated with cytomegalovirus. This cohort had only TCR beta chains sequenced, and the lack of alpha or paired-chain data limited which features could be detected. The classifier was reported to diagnose cytomegalovirus status with high specificity and sensitivity in both the original and validation cohorts. Because some donors lacked HLA typing at each locus, the association tests relied only on the typed subset. A further reported finding was that TCR beta sequences accurately predicted the HLA-A and HLA-B alleles for most subjects in the first cohort. In an earlier analysis of about 600 of the donors, most TCR beta V segments appeared in productive rearrangements about 90% or about 30% of the time, broadly matching IMGT annotations. It was suggested by the authors that the approach could potentially be generalized to other disease states and immunological phenotypes. The sequencing pipeline was judged likely to have produced a cluster of highly shared sequence variants as a technical artifact. Several of the top co-occurrence clusters appeared to be linked to parvovirus B19, influenza, CMV and Epstein-Barr virus, according to a later analysis. Most TCR sequences were seen in very few donors, while some public TCRs were found in many individuals. A few of the identified cytomegalovirus-associated TCR beta chains were confirmed in vitro to be specific for cytomegalovirus antigens. When HLA alleles, especially DR and DQ, strongly co-occurred, TCR associations were difficult to assign to individual alleles. In a later analysis, most CMV-associated TCR beta chains were found to appear HLA-restricted, with HLA associations seemingly driven largely by CMV exposure. A later analysis found that TCR association rates varied across HLA loci, with DRB1 alleles showing the most associated TCRs and HLA-C alleles the fewest. V-gene and J-gene trimming of TCR beta chains was associated with a missense DCLRE1C variant in a later genetic analysis, and the association was replicated in an independent cohort. Because counts were too low, about 18 rarely observed V segments, including chromosome 9 orphons, were left out of the earlier analysis of some 640 of the donors. Compared with the approximately 670-donor mean, donors in an Asian-associated ancestry cluster had fewer N-insertions in productive TCRs, according to a later genetic analysis. Roughly uniform sequencing depth across donors was assumed in presence/absence analyses, although this assumption may not hold.

The cohort consisted of fewer than 700 healthy bone marrow donors. All cohort members were sampled while nominally healthy, although unrecorded immune exposures were likely present. The donor was CMV seronegative and was included in the group of 352 seronegative cohort members. Each donor provided a peripheral blood sample, and peripheral blood mononuclear cells were used for TCR beta sequencing. Genomic DNA extraction from the blood cell samples was performed with the Qiagen DNeasy Blood Extraction Kit. Libraries were prepared through the immunoSEQ multiplex PCR assay. For the multiplex PCR, a mixture combining 60 forward primers for TCR Vbeta segments and 13 reverse primers for TCR Jbeta segments was used. The CDR3 region of rearranged TCR beta genes was amplified from genomic DNA by a multiplex PCR assay. On the Illumina HiSeq System, the amplified TCR beta libraries were sequenced as 87-base-pair reads. The study's processing was this. In a later analysis, around 80 million unique TCR beta chains were counted across the roughly 670 repertoires, and roughly 11 million of these chains were shared by at least two donors. Raw reads were error-corrected and collapsed into unique sequences by a nearest-neighbor algorithm in which closely related sequences were merged to remove PCR and sequencing errors. V, D and J gene segments were assigned by aligning CDR3 sequences to IMGT reference sequences. Each retained sequence needed at least a six-nucleotide match to both a V gene segment and a J gene segment. Rearrangements were classified as productive when the CDR3 lacked stop codons and remained in frame with V and J, and all other rearrangements were classified as non-productive. CDR3 was defined by IMGT convention, running from the second conserved V-encoded cysteine to the conserved J-encoded phenylalanine. The earlier analysis of 500 to 650 of the donors excluded any sequence lacking an unambiguous match to a single V gene segment. In an earlier analysis of more than 500 of the donors, a V segment was called functional when productive rearrangements were above 56.7%, and segregating when the standard deviation between donors exceeded 5%. To diagnose cytomegalovirus status from the catalog of TCR beta chain sequences, a statistical classification framework was built. In a later analysis, V and J genes were assigned by comparing TCR nucleotide sequences against IMGT/GENE-DB human TR gene sequences. In a later analysis, CDR3 sequences and most-parsimonious VDJ recombination scenarios were assigned using the TCRdist pipeline. In a later analysis, every TCR beta chain was defined by the combination of its CDR3 amino acid sequence and its V-gene family, and reads without a unique V-gene family were dropped. A later analysis removed over 500 highly shared, low-generation-probability nucleotide sequences to deal with suspected cross-contamination and a sequencing artifact. For each public chain, a later analysis derived a clonal expansion index from normalized ranks of inferred template counts within each repertoire. A later analysis computed generation probabilities with a VDJ recombination model fitted to out-of-frame rearrangements, and checked the results against IGoR. In a later analysis, hypergeometric tests were used to score TCR-TCR, TCR-HLA and TCR-CMV co-occurrence, with a repertoire-size bias correction applied to TCR pairs. In a later analysis, false discovery rates were estimated by permuting HLA or CMV assignments 20 times. In a later analysis, co-occurring TCRs were grouped using DBSCAN, and TCRdist sequence similarity was added for clustering within HLA-allele-positive subsets. Repertoires with fewer than 30,000 or more than 120,000 public chains, plus five repertoires with anomalous nucleotide sharing, were excluded from co-occurrence clustering. TCRdb mirrors the immuneACCESS table, restricted to in-frame sequences. Some clones are absent from its copies; in checked studies, under half trace to an unresolved V gene, and the reason for the others is unknown. V and J calls and clone size come straight from that table; D and trimming were deduced from the DNA. The sample data list 90,000 to 140,000 clones, and 83% of these were observed just once. Roughly 6.1% of the sample is taken by the ten largest.

As regards this clone: Its antigen is unknown. No base-level quality is on record; no much larger clone is a single base apart.

The TCR originated in a young man in good health and CMV-seronegative. Sample: PBMCs.

The CDR3 amino acid sequence is: CASKTGSGNTIYF. The nucleotide sequence is TGTGCCAGCAAGACAGGGTCTGGAAACACCATATATTTT. This chain is built from TRBV2 and TRBJ1-3; 7 central nucleotides agree with TRBD1. Including the terminal cysteine and phenylalanine, the CDR3 comprises 13 residues. The CDR3 DNA has 39 bases and is translated from base 1. The germline V end is reduced by 7 bases and the J end by 1 base; junction bases left unmatched: 1. Reading the germline V gene gives CDR1 SNHLY and CDR2 FYNNEI.